This TCR beta chain was obtained from a study of cytomegalovirus exposure and HLA in healthy donors. Study results and limitations: Many donors shared some public TCRs, even though most TCR sequences were rare.

Germline V gives CDR1 SNHLY, CDR2 FYNNEI. The CDR3 contains 17 residues. After removal of 2 bases from V and 8 bases from J, the junction contained 14 bases not matched to a gene. Researchers ran the PCR with 60 Vbeta and 13 Jbeta primers. Clones were sequenced by immunoSEQ multiplex PCR, and TCRdb holds only the in-frame ones, with some missing. The sample includes 80,000 to 95,000 clones, approximately 63% seen only once; the top ten take just under 6.5%. Notes on this clone: Its antigen is still unknown.

The chain uses TRBV2 and TRBJ1-4; 7 bases align to TRBD1. Sequenced material: PBMCs. The TCR comes from a woman aged 25 to 45 in good health and CMV-seronegative. CDR3 protein: CASSETGAHGRIEKLFF. Here the CDR3 DNA reads TGTGCCAGCAGTGAAACAGGGGCACACGGGCGGATAGAAAAACTGTTTTTT. The full variable domain, rest sourced from reference TRBV2 and TRBJ1-4, is EPEVTQTPSHQVTQMGQEVILRCVPISNHLYFYWYRQILGQKVEFLVSFYNNEISEKSEIFDDQFSVERPDGSNFTLKIRSTKLEDSAMYFCASSETGAHGRIEKLFFGSGTQLSVL.